Each of the 10 T cell receptor beta chains below was sequenced from the same sample in a study of shared clonotypes between healthy human individuals. Only CD45RO-negative cells positively selected for CCR7 counted as naive CD8 cells, so terminally differentiated effector memory CD45RA+ cells were excluded. Generated by immunoSEQ multiplex PCR, the TCRdb table keeps only in-frame clones and is missing some. The sample shows roughly 570,000 clones, 98% of them seen only once. Sequencing input: naive CD8+ T cells sorted from blood. These receptor sequences come from a man younger than 40 in good health.

The rearrangement uses TRBV14 and TRBJ2-7; 9 bases map to TRBD2. Per the germline V gene, CDR1 is SGHDN and CDR2 is FVKESK. The CDR3 length is 16 residues. V shed 5 bases, J shed 3 bases, and the junction held 11 bases outside the gene matches. CDR3 sequence reads: CASSKPPGTSYYEQYF. The CDR3 region has the DNA TGTGCCAGCAGCAAACCCCCCGGGACTAGCTACTACGAGCAGTACTTC.

The chain uses TRBV28 and TRBJ1-5; TRBD1 aligns across 11 bases. After removal of 6 bases from V and 3 bases from J, the junction contained 7 bases not matched to a gene. Germline V gives CDR1 MDHEN, CDR2 SYDVKM. This CDR3 is 16 amino acids long. The CDR3 is CASSPGTGGSNQPQHF. As DNA, the CDR3 is TGTGCCAGCAGCCCCGGGACAGGGGGATCCAATCAGCCCCAGCATTTT.

The V call is TRBV5-1, the J call TRBJ1-1; D ambiguous. V lost 1 base and J 0 bases, leaving 13 bases between the germline ends. Germline V gene sequence: CDR1 SGHRS, CDR2 YFSETQ. The CDR3 sequence is 16 residues long. In DNA, the CDR3 is TGCGCCAGCAGCTTGACACCATCCGGGTTGAACACTGAAGCTTTCTTT. It encodes CASSLTPSGLNTEAFF. Full variable domain (rest looked up from reference TRBV5-1 and TRBJ1-1): KAGVTQTPRYLIKTRGQQVTLSCSPISGHRSVSWYQQTPGQGLQFLFEYFSETQRNKGNFPGRFSGRQFSNSRSEMNVSTLELGDSALYLCASSLTPSGLNTEAFFGQGTRLTVV.

This sequence joins TRBV7-8 and TRBJ1-5, with D perhaps matching TRBD1 (5 bases). Germline CDR1 is SGHVS and CDR2 is FQNEAQ. Between the trimmed V and J ends, which lost 6 bases and 1 base, there was a span of 13 bases. The CDR3 contains 15 residues. CDR3 nucleotide sequence: TGTGCCAGCAGACAAGGGGTGACGAGCAATCAGCCCCAGCATTTT. This codes for CASRQGVTSNQPQHF.

This CDR3 is CASSLGQGAYGYTF. CDR3 sequence (DNA): TGTGCCAGCAGCTTGGGACAGGGGGCCTATGGCTACACCTTC. The rearrangement uses TRBV5-6 and TRBJ1-2; the match to TRBD1 covers 10 bases. The CDR3 loop spans 14 amino acids. Germline CDR1 SGHDT, CDR2 YYEEEE. V dropped 0 bases and J dropped 4; count of bases not matched to a gene: 0.

The V gene is TRBV2, the J gene TRBJ2-7; TRBD2 is a possible D gene (5 bases). Germline-derived CDR1 and CDR2 are SNHLY and FYNNEI. Trimming removed 2 bases at V and 2 bases at J, with 13 bases between. The CDR3 contains 15 residues. The CDR3 coding sequence is TGTGCCAGCAGTGAAACGGACTTTCCAACCTACGAGCAGTACTTC. It codes for CASSETDFPTYEQYF.

The rearrangement links TRBV2 to TRBJ2-5; D is perhaps TRBD2 (6 bases). V shed 9 bases and J shed 1 base, with 15 bases lying between them. This CDR3 has 14 amino acids. The germline CDR1 and CDR2 sequences are SNHLY and FYNNEI. The CDR3 coding sequence is TGTGCCAGTACCGTAGCGGACCTCCAAGAGACCCAGTACTTC. This gives the protein CASTVADLQETQYF.

This rearrangement joins TRBV10-3 to TRBJ2-2; tentative D call: TRBD1 (5 bases). CDR1 ENHRY and CDR2 SYGVKD come from the germline V gene. This CDR3 is built from 16 residues. V was trimmed by 0 bases and J by 2 bases, leaving 10 bases between them. CDR3 sequence: CAISESLWTNTGELFF. The CDR3 coding sequence is TGTGCCATCAGTGAGTCGCTCTGGACAAACACCGGGGAGCTGTTTTTT.

As for this clone: Other DNA sequences in the sample encode the same CDR3. This sequence joins TRBV28 and TRBJ1-1; the D gene is possibly TRBD1 (5 bases). The CDR3 has 14 amino acids. Looked up from germline, CDR1 is MDHEN and CDR2 is SYDVKM. The ends were cut back, 3 bases at V and 1 base at J, with 9 bases in the middle. The CDR3 is CASSFPGQNTEAFF. In nucleotides, the CDR3 is TGTGCCAGCAGTTTTCCCGGACAGAACACTGAAGCTTTCTTT.

V is TRBV7-8 and J is TRBJ1-1; 7 positions match TRBD1. The CDR3 is 17 residues long. In germline, CDR1 is SGHVS, CDR2 FQNEAQ. Trimming at V came to 3 bases and at J to 0 bases, leaving 10 bases not matched to a gene. CDR3 amino acids: CASSLRTGGQMNTEAFF. CDR3 DNA sequence: TGTGCCAGCAGCTTGCGGACAGGTGGTCAGATGAACACTGAAGCTTTCTTT. Full variable domain (rest looked up from reference TRBV7-8 and TRBJ1-1): GAGVSQSPRYKVAKRGQDVALRCDPISGHVSLFWYQQALGQGPEFLTYFQNEAQLDKSGLPSDRFFAERPEGSVSTLKIQRTQQEDSAVYLCASSLRTGGQMNTEAFFGQGTRLTVV.